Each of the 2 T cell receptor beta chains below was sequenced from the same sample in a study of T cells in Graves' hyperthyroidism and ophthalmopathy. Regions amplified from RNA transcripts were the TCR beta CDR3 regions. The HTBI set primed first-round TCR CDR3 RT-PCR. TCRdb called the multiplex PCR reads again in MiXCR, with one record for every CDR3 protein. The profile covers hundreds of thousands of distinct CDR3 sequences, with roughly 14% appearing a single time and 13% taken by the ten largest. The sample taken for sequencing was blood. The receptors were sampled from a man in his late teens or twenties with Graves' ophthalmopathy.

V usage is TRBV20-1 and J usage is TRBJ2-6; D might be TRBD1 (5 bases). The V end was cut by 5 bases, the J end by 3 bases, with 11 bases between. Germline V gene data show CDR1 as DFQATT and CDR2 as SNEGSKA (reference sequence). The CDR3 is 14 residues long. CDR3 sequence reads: CSAPTTVGANVLTF. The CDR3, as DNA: TGCAGTGCTCCCACGACAGTTGGGGCCAACGTCCTGACTTTC.

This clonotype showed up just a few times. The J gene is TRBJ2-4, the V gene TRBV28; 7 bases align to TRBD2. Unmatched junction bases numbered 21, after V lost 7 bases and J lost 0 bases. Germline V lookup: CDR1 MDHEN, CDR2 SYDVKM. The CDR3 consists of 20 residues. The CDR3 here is CASILFWGGSNRIAKNIQYF. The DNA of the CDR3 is TGTGCCAGCATCTTATTTTGGGGCGGGAGTAATAGAATAGCCAAAAACATTCAGTACTTC.